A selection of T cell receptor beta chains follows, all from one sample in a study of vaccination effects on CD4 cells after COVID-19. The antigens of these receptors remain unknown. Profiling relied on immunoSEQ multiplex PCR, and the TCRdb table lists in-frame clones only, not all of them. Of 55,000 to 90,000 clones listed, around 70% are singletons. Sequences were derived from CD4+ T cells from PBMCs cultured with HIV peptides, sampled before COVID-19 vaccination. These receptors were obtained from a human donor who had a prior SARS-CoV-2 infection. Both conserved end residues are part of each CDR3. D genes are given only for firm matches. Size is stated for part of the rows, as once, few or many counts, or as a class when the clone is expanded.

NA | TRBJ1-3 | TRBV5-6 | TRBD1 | CASSPGGFGNTIYF | TGTGCCAGCAGCCCAGGGGGATTTGGAAACACCATATATTTT
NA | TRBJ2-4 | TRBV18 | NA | CASSPRQNLNPIQYF | TGTGCCAGCTCACCACGACAAAACCTTAACCCCATTCAGTACTTC
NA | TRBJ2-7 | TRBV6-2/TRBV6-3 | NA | CASSYSVRDFYEQYF | TGTGCCAGCAGTTACTCTGTCAGGGATTTCTACGAGCAGTACTTC
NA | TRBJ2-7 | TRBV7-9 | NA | CASSLVGHLYEQYF | TGTGCCAGCAGCTTGGTTGGACACCTCTACGAGCAGTACTTC
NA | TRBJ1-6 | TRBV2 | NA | CASTAAPPLHF | TGTGCCAGCACCGCGGCGCCACCCCTCCACTTT
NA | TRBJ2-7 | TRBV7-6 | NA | CASSPRSDTDEQYF | TGTGCCAGCAGCCCTCGAAGTGATACCGACGAGCAGTACTTC
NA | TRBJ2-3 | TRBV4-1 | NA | CASSQEWINGPQYF | TGCGCCAGCAGCCAAGAGTGGATCAACGGGCCCCAGTATTTT
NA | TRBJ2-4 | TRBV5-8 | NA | CASSFSRDWLGFENIQYF | TGTGCCAGCAGCTTTTCCCGGGACTGGCTGGGGTTTGAGAACATTCAGTACTTC
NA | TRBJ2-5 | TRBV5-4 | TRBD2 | CASSLPLAGVRETQYF | TGTGCCAGCAGCTTGCCACTAGCGGGAGTACGGGAGACCCAGTACTTC
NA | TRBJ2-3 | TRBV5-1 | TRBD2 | CASSPGTSGESTDTQYF | TGCGCCAGCAGCCCCGGGACTAGCGGGGAGAGCACAGATACGCAGTATTTT
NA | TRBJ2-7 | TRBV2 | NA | CASSEGDSYEQYF | TGTGCCAGCAGTGAAGGGGATTCCTACGAGCAGTACTTC
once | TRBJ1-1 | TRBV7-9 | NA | CASSLGGQDRSKAFF | TGTGCCAGCAGCTTAGGGGGACAAGACAGGTCAAAAGCTTTCTTT
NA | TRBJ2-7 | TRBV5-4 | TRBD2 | CASSLGGSRRDEQYF | TGTGCCAGCAGCTTGGGCGGGAGCCGGCGGGACGAGCAGTACTTC
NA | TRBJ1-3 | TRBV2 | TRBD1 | CASRTGSGNTIYF | TGTGCCAGTCGGACAGGATCTGGAAACACCATATATTTT
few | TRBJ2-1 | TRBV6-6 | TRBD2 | CASILAGGLDNEQFF | TGTGCCAGCATTTTAGCGGGAGGGCTGGACAATGAGCAGTTCTTC
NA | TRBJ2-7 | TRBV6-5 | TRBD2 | CASSYGRTSDTYEQYF | TGTGCCAGCAGTTACGGGCGGACTAGCGATACCTACGAGCAGTACTTC
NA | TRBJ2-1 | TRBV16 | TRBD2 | CASSRSGGSYNEQFF | TGTGCCAGCAGCCGGAGCGGCGGGAGCTACAATGAGCAGTTCTTC